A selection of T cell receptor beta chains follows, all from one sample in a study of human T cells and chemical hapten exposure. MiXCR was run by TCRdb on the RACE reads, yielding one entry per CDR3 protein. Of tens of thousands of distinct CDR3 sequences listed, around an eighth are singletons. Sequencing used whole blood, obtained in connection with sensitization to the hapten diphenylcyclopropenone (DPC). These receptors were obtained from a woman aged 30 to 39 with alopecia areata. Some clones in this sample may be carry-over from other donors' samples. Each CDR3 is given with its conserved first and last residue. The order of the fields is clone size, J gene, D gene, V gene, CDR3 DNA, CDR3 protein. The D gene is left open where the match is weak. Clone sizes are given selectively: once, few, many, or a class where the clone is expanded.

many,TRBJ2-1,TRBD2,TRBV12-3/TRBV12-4,TGTGCCAGCAGTCTTCTAGCGGAGGGAACCTACAATGAGCAGTTCTTC,CASSLLAEGTYNEQFF
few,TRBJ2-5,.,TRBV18,TGTGCCAGCTCACCGTCCGAAGAGACCCAGTACTTC,CASSPSEETQYF
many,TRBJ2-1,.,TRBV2,TGTGCCAGCAGTGGCCGGGACACCACCTTTTACAATGAGCAGTTCTTC,CASSGRDTTFYNEQFF
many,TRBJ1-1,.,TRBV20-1,TGCAGTGCTGGCTCGGGCGGGTCAGACACTGAAGCTTTCTTT,CSAGSGGSDTEAFF
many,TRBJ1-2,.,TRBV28,TGTGCCAGCAGTGATGAAATAGGGGAGAGTGGCTACACCTTC,CASSDEIGESGYTF
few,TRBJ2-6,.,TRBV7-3,TGTGCCAGCGGTTCTGGGGCCAACGTCCTGACTTTC,CASGSGANVLTF
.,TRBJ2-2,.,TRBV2,TGTGCCAGCAGTCCGACTGGAGGGAGGACCGGGGAGCTGTTTTTT,CASSPTGGRTGELFF
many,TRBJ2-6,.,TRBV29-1,TGCAGCGTTGACGGCGGGGCCAACGTCCTGACTTTC,CSVDGGANVLTF
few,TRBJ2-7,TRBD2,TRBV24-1,TGTGCCACCAGTGATCCTACCGACAGATCGACTAGCGGGTACGAGCAGTACTTC,CATSDPTDRSTSGYEQYF
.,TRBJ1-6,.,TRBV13,TGTGCCAGCAGCATAAGTGGCGGTTCCCATTCACCCCTCCACTTT,CASSISGGSHSPLHF
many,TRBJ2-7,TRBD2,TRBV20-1,TGCAGTGCTCTGACTAGCGGGAGGGCGTACGAGCAGTACTTC,CSALTSGRAYEQYF
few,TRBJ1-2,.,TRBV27,TGTGCCAGCAGCCCCCACAGGGACGGCATATATGGCTACACCTTC,CASSPHRDGIYGYTF
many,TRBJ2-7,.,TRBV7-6,TGTGCCAGCAGCTTCCGTCCCACGAGAGAGCAGTACTTC,CASSFRPTREQYF
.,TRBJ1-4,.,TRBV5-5,TGTGCCAGCACCTTTACCCGGGAAAAACTGTTTTTT,CASTFTREKLFF
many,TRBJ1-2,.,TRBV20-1,TGCAGTGCCAGGGAGGGGACTGCCTATGGCTACACCTTC,CSAREGTAYGYTF
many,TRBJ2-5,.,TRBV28,TGTGCCAGCAGAGTGGAGGGGGCTGGGACCCAGTACTTC,CASRVEGAGTQYF
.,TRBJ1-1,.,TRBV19,TGTGCCAGTACCGAAAACGTGAACACTGAAGCTTTCTTT,CASTENVNTEAFF
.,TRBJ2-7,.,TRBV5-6,TGTGCCAGCAGCTTGGGGGACCGAGGGTACTACGAGCAGTACTTC,CASSLGDRGYYEQYF
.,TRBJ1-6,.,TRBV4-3,TGCGCCAGCAGCCGGGCAGACAATTCACCCCTCCACTTT,CASSRADNSPLHF
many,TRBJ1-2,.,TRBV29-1,TGCAGCGTTCAAGGGGCAGGTGGCTACACCTTC,CSVQGAGGYTF
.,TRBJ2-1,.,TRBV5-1,TGCGCCAGCAACGTAGCGGAGACCTACAATGAGCAGTTCTTC,CASNVAETYNEQFF
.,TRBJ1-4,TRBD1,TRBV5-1,TGCGCCAGCGCTCCGACAGGGAGTTATGAAAAACTGTTTTTT,CASAPTGSYEKLFF
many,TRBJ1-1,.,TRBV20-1,TGCAGTGCGCGGGACACCTTGAACACTGAAGCTTTCTTT,CSARDTLNTEAFF
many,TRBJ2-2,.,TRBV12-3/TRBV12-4,TGTGCCAGCAGTTCCCAGGAGGGGAAAGGGGAGCTGTTTTTT,CASSSQEGKGELFF
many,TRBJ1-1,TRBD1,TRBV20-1,TGCAGTGCTACTTTTGACAGGGTCACTGAAGCTTTCTTT,CSATFDRVTEAFF
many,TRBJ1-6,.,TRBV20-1,TGCAGTGCTAGAGGCGGTCCATCACCCCTCCACTTT,CSARGGPSPLHF
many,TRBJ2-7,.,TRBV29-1,TGCAGCGTTGTTGGGACTAGGGACAGGGAGCAGTACTTC,CSVVGTRDREQYF
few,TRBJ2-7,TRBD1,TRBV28,TGTGCCAGCAGTTTATTAGGGACAGGGGGCGAGGAGCAGTACTTC,CASSLLGTGGEEQYF
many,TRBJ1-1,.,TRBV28,TGTGCCAGCAGTTTACCGGGACGGTGGAACACTGAAGCTTTCTTT,CASSLPGRWNTEAFF
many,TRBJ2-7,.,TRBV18,TGTGCCAGCTCACCAAATCGCGACTACGAGCAGTACTTC,CASSPNRDYEQYF
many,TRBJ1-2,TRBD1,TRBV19,TGTGCCAGTAGTGGGGACAGAATATATGGCTACACCTTC,CASSGDRIYGYTF
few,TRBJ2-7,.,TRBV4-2,TGTGCCAGCAGCCAAGCTACCAGCTCCTACGAGCAGTACTTC,CASSQATSSYEQYF
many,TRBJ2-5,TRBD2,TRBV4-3,TGCGCCAGCAGCCAAACGCTAGCGGCAGGGGAGACCCAGTACTTC,CASSQTLAAGETQYF
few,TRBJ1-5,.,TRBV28,TGTGCCAGCCTAGCCGACAGCTGGTATAGCAATCAGCCCCAGCATTTT,CASLADSWYSNQPQHF
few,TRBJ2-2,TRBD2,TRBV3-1,TGTGCCAGCAGCCAAAGGACTAGTGGCGGGGAGCTGTTTTTT,CASSQRTSGGELFF
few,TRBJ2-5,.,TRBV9,TGTGCCAGCACCCCGGGGATGTATCAAGAGACCCAGTACTTC,CASTPGMYQETQYF
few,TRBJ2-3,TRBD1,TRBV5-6,TGTGCCAGCAGCTACCGGGACAGGGAAGATACGCAGTATTTT,CASSYRDREDTQYF
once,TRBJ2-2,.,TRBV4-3,TGCGCCAGCAGCCAAGAGTCGTACGGGGAGCTGTTTTTT,CASSQESYGELFF
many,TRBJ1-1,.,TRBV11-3,TGTGCCAGCAGCCTTGAGGGGGATGACACTGAAGCTTTCTTT,CASSLEGDDTEAFF
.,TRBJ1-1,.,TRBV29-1,TGCAGCGTTGAGGAGGTATTTCTTGGCGGAGCTTTCTTT,CSVEEVFLGGAFF
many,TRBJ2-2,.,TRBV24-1,TGTGCTACGGACACCGGGGAGCTGTTTTTT,CATDTGELFF
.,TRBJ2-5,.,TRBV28,TGTACCAGCAGTTTATGGGACGAGACCCAGTACTTC,CTSSLWDETQYF
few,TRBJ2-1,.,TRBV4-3,TGCGCCAGCAGCCAGAGGGCAGGGGCTCTCAATGAGCAGTTCTTC,CASSQRAGALNEQFF
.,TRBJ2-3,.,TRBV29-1,TGCAGCGACATAGCACAGGGTTCCACAGATACGCAGTATTTT,CSDIAQGSTDTQYF
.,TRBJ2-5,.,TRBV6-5,TGTGCCAGCAGTTACTCGAAGCCAGAAGAGACCCAGTACTTC,CASSYSKPEETQYF
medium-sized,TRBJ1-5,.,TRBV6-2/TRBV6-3,TGTGCCAGCAGTTACTCGGAAGAAAAGCCCCAGCATTTT,CASSYSEEKPQHF
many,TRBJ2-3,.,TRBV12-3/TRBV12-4,TGTGCCAGCAGTTTCGGAAAGAAGGGCCCAGATACGCAGTATTTT,CASSFGKKGPDTQYF
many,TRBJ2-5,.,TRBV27,TGTGCCAGCAGTTCCACCGGCCAAGAGACCCAGTACTTC,CASSSTGQETQYF
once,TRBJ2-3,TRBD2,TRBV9,TGTGCCAGCAGCGTGACCGCTAGCGGGAGCGGCACAGATACGCAGTATTTT,CASSVTASGSGTDTQYF
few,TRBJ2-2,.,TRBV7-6,TGTGCCAGCAGCCCCACCCCGTGGGGGAGGACCGGGGAGCTGTTTTTT,CASSPTPWGRTGELFF
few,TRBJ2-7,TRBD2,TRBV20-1,TGCAGTGCGATGGGACTAGCGGGAGGTGCCTACGAGCAGTACTTC,CSAMGLAGGAYEQYF
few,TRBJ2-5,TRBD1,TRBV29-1,TGCAGCGCCCGGACAGGATTCTTAGAGACCCAGTACTTC,CSARTGFLETQYF
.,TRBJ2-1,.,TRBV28,TGTGCCAGCAGTGAAGGCCGGAGCCAAAAGAACAATGAGCAGTTCTTC,CASSEGRSQKNNEQFF
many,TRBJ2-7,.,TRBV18,TGTGCCAGCTCACCATCTCCGGGAGCAGGGGAGCAGTACTTC,CASSPSPGAGEQYF
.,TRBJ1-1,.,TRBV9,TGTGCCAGCAGCGTAGCCCCCGGGCTAAACACTGAAGCTTTCTTT,CASSVAPGLNTEAFF
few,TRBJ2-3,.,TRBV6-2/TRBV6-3,TGTGCCAGCAGTCCCAGACGCGTAGAGACGCAGTATTTT,CASSPRRVETQYF
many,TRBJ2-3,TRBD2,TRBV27,TGTGCCAGCGCTAGCGGGAGTATAGATACGCAGTATTTT,CASASGSIDTQYF
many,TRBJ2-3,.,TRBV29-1,TGCAGCGTTGCTGCTTTCCAAGATACGCAGTATTTT,CSVAAFQDTQYF
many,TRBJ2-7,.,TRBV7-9,TGTGCCAGCAGCCCCGGACTGGTCTACGAGCAGTACTTC,CASSPGLVYEQYF
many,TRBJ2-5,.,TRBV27,TGTGCCAGCAGTTTAGGGACCCTCGCCGGTCAAGAGACCCAGTACTTC,CASSLGTLAGQETQYF